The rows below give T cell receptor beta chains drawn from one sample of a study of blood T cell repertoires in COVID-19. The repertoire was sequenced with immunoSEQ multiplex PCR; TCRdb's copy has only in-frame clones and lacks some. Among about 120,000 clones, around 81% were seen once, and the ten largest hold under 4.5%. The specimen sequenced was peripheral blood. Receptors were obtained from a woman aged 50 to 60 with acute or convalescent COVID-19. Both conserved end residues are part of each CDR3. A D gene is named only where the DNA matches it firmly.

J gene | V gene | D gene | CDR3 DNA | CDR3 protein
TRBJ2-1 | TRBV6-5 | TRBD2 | TGTGCCAGCAGAGGCTTGGCTAGCGGGGACAATGAGCAGTTCTTC | CASRGLASGDNEQFF
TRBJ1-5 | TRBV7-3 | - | TGTGCCAGCAGCTCAGGGGATAATCAGCCCCAGCATTTT | CASSSGDNQPQHF
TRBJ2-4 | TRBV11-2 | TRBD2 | TGTGCCAGCAGCTCCAGCGGGGGAGCCAAAAACATTCAGTACTTC | CASSSSGGAKNIQYF
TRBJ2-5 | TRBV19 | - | TGTGCGACCGGGGGAGGGGGAACGACCCAGTACTTC | CATGGGGTTQYF
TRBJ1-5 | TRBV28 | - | TGTGCCAGCAGTTCCACAGTATTCCTCAGGTCCCAGCATTTT | CASSSTVFLRSQHF
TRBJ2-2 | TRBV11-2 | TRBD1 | TGTGCCAGCAGGGGACAGCCGAACACCGGGGAGCTGTTTTTT | CASRGQPNTGELFF
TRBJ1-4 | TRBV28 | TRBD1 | TGTGCCAGCAGTTCGGGACAGTCTAATGAAAAACTGTTTTTT | CASSSGQSNEKLFF
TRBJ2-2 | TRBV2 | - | TGTGCCAGCAGTACCCGAGCTGCGAACACCGGGGAGCTGTTTTTT | CASSTRAANTGELFF
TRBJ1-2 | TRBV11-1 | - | TGTGCCAGCAGCTTAGGCCAGGCCCTTGGCTACACCTTC | CASSLGQALGYTF
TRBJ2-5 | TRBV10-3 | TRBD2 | TGTGCCATCAGTGAGTCGAGCGGGGGACACCAAGAGACCCAGTACTTC | CAISESSGGHQETQYF
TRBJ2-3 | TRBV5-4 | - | TGTGCCATCGGACAGGGAGGGTCAGATACGCAGTATTTT | CAIGQGGSDTQYF
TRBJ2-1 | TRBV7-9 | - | TGTGCCAGCAGCCCTAGGGGTCCGACAGAACCCAATGAGCAGTTCTTC | CASSPRGPTEPNEQFF
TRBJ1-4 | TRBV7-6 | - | TGTGCCAGCAGCGACTCAGGGAAATCTAATGAAAAACTGTTTTTT | CASSDSGKSNEKLFF
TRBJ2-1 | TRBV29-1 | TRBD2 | TGCAGCGTTTTAGCGGGGGCCGTCAATGAGCAGTTCTTC | CSVLAGAVNEQFF
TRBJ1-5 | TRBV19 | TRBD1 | TGTGCCAGTAGTATAAGGAGGGACAGGGGACTCAATCAGCCCCAGCATTTT | CASSIRRDRGLNQPQHF
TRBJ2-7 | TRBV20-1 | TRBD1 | TGCAGTGCTAGTGGGACAGGGATCGGCGAGCAGTACTTC | CSASGTGIGEQYF
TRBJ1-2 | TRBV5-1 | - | TGCGCCAGCAGCTTGCAGGCCGCTGTGCGGGGTAACTATGGCTACACCTTC | CASSLQAAVRGNYGYTF
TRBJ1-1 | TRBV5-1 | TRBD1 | TGCGCCAGCAGCCAAGGACAGGGTTCAGGAGCTTTCTTT | CASSQGQGSGAFF